What follows is one T cell receptor (beta chain) and its context. Its antigen is as yet unknown. This entry comes from a study of cytomegalovirus exposure and HLA in healthy donors. Study-level background: HLA-typed donors contributed about 85 million unique TCRs, which were held in an early data release.

Germline lookup yields CDR1 GTSNPN and CDR2 SVGIG (reference sequence). The CDR3 length is 15 residues. The V segment lost 3 bases and the J segment 4 bases; nucleotides outside the gene matches: 10. The study, taken as a whole, reports: Solely CMV serostatus was available to characterize immune exposure. The CMV antigen specificity of a few CMV-associated chains was confirmed through in vitro analysis. With high specificity and sensitivity, the classifier reportedly diagnosed cytomegalovirus status.

Primers: 60 Vbeta forward and 13 Jbeta reverse. Clones were sequenced by immunoSEQ multiplex PCR, and TCRdb holds only the in-frame ones, with some missing. The sample yields some 150,000 clones, about four fifths seen once. The source is a young man in good health and CMV-seropositive. The chain recombines TRBV30 with TRBJ1-1; 8 nucleotides line up with TRBD1. The specimen was PBMCs. CDR3 DNA sequence: TGTGCCTGGAGACCCCGGACAGGGAGAGGCACTGAAGCTTTCTTT. Protein: CAWRPRTGRGTEAFF.